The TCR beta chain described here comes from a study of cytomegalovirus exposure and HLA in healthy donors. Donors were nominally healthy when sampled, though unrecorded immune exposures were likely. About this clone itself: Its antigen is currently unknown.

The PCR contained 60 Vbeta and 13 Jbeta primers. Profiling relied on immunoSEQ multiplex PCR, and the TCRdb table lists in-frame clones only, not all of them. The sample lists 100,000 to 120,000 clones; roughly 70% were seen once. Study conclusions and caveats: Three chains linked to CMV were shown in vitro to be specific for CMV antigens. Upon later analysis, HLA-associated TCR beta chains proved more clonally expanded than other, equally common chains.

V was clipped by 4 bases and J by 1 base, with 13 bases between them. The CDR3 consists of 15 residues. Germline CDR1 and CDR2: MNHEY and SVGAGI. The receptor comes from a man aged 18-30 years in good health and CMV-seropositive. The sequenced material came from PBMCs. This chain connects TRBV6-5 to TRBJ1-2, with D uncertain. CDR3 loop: CASSSSPAFNYGYTF. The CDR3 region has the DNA TGTGCCAGCAGTTCGAGCCCTGCGTTTAACTATGGCTACACCTTC.